The following is a TCR beta chain sequence with its context. This sample was included in a study of human T cells and chemical hapten exposure. Time point defined: healthy volunteer bleed at 2 weeks. Total RNA extraction was carried out from unfractionated whole blood. The CDR3 covers 15 residues. Germline CDR1 is SGDLS and CDR2 is YYNGEE. The V segment lost 0 bases and the J segment 9 bases; nucleotides outside the gene matches: 7. Each CDR3 protein gets one entry after TCRdb re-called the RACE reads with MiXCR. Altogether tens of thousands of distinct CDR3 sequences are present, approximately 10% being singletons, with the ten largest covering about 3.1%.

The sample taken for sequencing was whole blood. The V and J genes are TRBV9 and TRBJ2-1, with 9 bases aligning to TRBD2. This TCR was recovered from a female donor in good health. Some clones in this sample may be carry-over from other donors' samples. CDR3 DNA sequence: TGTGCCAGCAGCGTAGTTGCTAGCGGGATGGGTGAGCAGTTCTTC. Its translation: CASSVVASGMGEQFF.